This T cell receptor beta chain derives from a study of control samples from healthy donors and cancer patients. TCRdb keeps only in-frame clones here, not all; method: immunoSEQ multiplex PCR. The sample contains about 98,000 clones, 90% to 95% of which appear only once. This CDR3 is 14 amino acids long. Trimming took 6 bases from V and 4 from J, leaving 15 bases between them. In germline, CDR1 is SNHLY, CDR2 FYNNEI. The sequence came from a woman between 18 and 30 years old in good health. Sequenced input: blood. The chain employs TRBV2 and TRBJ1-2, with D uncertain. CDR3 residues: CASRGPGLLYGYTF. The CDR3 nucleotides read TGTGCCAGCAGGGGCCCCGGGCTTCTCTATGGCTACACCTTC.